Following are 8 T cell receptor beta chains from one sample sequenced in a study of molecular identifiers for immune sequencing clone quantification. TCRdb passed the PCR reads through MiXCR, listing each CDR3 protein once. The repertoire holds about 320,000 distinct CDR3 sequences, with 20% to 25% as singletons. The specimen was naive CD8+ T cells from blood, with Jurkat cell RNA spiked in. Subset noted: FACS-sorted CD8+CD4-CCR7+CD45RA+ naive T cells. Receptors originate from a human donor in good health. Some libraries in this study had Jurkat cell RNA spiked in.

This clonotype was counted a single time. In this CDR3 the conserved last residue, phenylalanine or tryptophan, is missing, so a read error is likely. The V and J genes are TRBV9 and TRBJ2-3; 14 bases agree with TRBD2. The CDR3 is 15 amino acids. Germline CDR1 and CDR2: SGDLS and YYNGEE. The V gene end was trimmed by 3 bases and the J gene end by 11 bases; junction bases not matched to a gene: 8. The CDR3 DNA is TGTGCCAGCAGCGCGGGACTAGCGGGGGTGGCCCTGCAGTATCTT. As protein: CASSAGLAGVALQYL.

This clonotype appeared many times. The chain has TRBV6-5 and TRBJ2-2; D call uncertain. V dropped 0 bases and J dropped 6 bases, with 2 bases sitting between them. The CDR3 length is 12 residues. Germline CDR1 is MNHEY and CDR2 is SVGAGI. The CDR3 coding sequence is TGTGCCAGCAGTTACTCCCCCGGGGAGCTGTTTTTT. Encoded protein: CASSYSPGELFF.

Comments on this clonotype: Just one base apart from a much larger clone, this may be a read error. The CDR3 DNA sequence: TGTGCCAGCAGTAGGGGACTAGCCAGTGAGCAGTTCTTC. It translates to CASSRGLASEQFF. This chain connects TRBV2 to TRBJ2-1; 9 bases are a match to TRBD2. Per the germline V gene, CDR1 is SNHLY and CDR2 is FYNNEI. The junction had 5 bases not matched to a gene; V was cut back by 5 bases and J by 9 bases. There are 13 residues in the CDR3.

For this clonotype: A much larger clone differs by one base, so this may be a read error. The rearrangement joins TRBV9 to TRBJ2-2; 12 nucleotides line up with TRBD2. Germline V gives CDR1 SGDLS, CDR2 YYNGEE. V shed 3 bases and J 6 bases; nucleotides not matched to a gene: 3. CDR3 length: 15 residues. The CDR3, as DNA: TGTGCCAGCAGCGAGGGACTAGCGGGCCCCGGGGAGCTGTTTTTT. Translation: CASSEGLAGPGELFF.

Comments on this clonotype: The junction departs from the called germline gene at one end, perhaps through a read error. The chain joins TRBV7-9 to TRBJ1-1; D unresolved. Looked up from germline, CDR1 is SEHNR and CDR2 is FQNEAQ (reference sequence). The CDR3 length is 14 residues. This CDR3 is CAGSLLGKNTEAFF. The CDR3 DNA reads TGTGCCGGCAGCTTGCTGGGGAAGAACACTGAAGCTTTCTTT. Full variable domain (remainder filled in from reference TRBV7-9 and TRBJ1-1): DTGVSQNPRHKITKRGQNVTFRCDPISEHNRLYWYRQTLGQGPEFLTYFQNEAQLEKSRLLSDRFSAERPKGSFSTLEIQRTEQGDSAMYLCAGSLLGKNTEAFFGQGTRLTVV.

Concerning this clonotype: With a much larger clone just one base away, this may be a read error. This chain links TRBV7-9 with TRBJ1-1; perhaps TRBD1 as D (5 bases). The CDR3 totals 15 residues. The germline V gene encodes CDR1 SEHNR and CDR2 FQNEAQ (reference sequence). The CDR3: CANSPPGLKHTEAFF. Here the CDR3 DNA reads TGTGCCAACAGCCCGCCGGGACTCAAGCACACTGAAGCTTTCTTT. Full variable domain (remainder filled in from reference TRBV7-9 and TRBJ1-1): DTGVSQNPRHKITKRGQNVTFRCDPISEHNRLYWYRQTLGQGPEFLTYFQNEAQLEKSRLLSDRFSAERPKGSFSTLEIQRTEQGDSAMYLCANSPPGLKHTEAFFGQGTRLTVV.

Worth noting for this clonotype: Likely a read error: the CDR3 ends without its conserved phenylalanine or tryptophan. The chain has TRBV7-9 and TRBJ1-1; 11 bases are a match to TRBD1. Germline V gene lookup returns CDR1 SEHNR and CDR2 FQNEAQ (reference sequence). The V gene end was trimmed by 0 bases and the J gene end by 5 bases; junction bases not matched to a gene: 2. The CDR3 runs to 15 residues. In DNA form, the CDR3 reads TGTGCCAGCAGCTTAGCGGGACAGGGGGGGACTGAAGCTTTCCTT. It specifies CASSLAGQGGTEAFL.

In the case of this clonotype: Germline and junction disagree at one end, which may indicate a read error. The CDR3 loop reads CASSFSTKNTGELLF. As DNA, the CDR3 is TGTGCCAGCAGCTTCTCGACGAAGAACACCGGGGAGCTGCTTTTT. The rearrangement joins TRBV5-6 to TRBJ2-2, with D perhaps matching TRBD2 (5 bases). Germline-derived CDR1 and CDR2 are SGHDT and YYEEEE. This CDR3 is 15 amino acids long.